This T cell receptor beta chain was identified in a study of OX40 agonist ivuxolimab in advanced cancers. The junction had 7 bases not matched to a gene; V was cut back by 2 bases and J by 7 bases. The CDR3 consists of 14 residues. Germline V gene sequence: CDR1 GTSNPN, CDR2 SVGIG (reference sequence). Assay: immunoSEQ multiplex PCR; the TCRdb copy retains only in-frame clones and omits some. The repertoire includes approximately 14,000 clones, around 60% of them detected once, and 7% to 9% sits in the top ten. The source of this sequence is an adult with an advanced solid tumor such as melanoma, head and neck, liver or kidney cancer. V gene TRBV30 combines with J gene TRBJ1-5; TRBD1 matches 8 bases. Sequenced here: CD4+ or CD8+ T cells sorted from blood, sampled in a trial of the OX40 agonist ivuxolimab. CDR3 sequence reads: CAWSRTGTRQPQHF. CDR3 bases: TGTGCCTGGAGTAGGACAGGGACAAGGCAGCCCCAGCATTTT.